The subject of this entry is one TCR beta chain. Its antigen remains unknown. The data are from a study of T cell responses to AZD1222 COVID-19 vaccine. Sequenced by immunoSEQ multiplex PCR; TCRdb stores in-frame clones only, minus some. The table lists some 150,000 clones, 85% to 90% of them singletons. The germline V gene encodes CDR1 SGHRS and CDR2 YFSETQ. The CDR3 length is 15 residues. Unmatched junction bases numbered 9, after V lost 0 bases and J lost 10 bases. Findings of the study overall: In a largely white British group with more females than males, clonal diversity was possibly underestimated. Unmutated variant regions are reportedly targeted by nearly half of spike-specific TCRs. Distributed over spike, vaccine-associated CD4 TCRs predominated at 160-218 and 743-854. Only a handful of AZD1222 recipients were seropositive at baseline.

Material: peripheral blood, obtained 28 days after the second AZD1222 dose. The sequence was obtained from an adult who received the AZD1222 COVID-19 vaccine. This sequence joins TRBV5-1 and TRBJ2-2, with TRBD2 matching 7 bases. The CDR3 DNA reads TGCGCCAGCAGCTTGGGAGCGGGGAACGCCGAGGAGCTGTTTTTT. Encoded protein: CASSLGAGNAEELFF.